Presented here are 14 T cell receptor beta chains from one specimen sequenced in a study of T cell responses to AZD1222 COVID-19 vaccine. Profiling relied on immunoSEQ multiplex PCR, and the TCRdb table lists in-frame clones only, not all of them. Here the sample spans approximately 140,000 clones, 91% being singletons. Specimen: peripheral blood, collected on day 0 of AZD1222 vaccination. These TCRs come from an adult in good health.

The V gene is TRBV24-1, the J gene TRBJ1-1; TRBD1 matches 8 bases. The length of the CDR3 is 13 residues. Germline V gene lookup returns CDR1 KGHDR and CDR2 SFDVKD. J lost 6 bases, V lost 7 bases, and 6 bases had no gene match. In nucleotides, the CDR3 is TGTGCCACCAGAAGACAGGGGAATGCTGAAGCTTTCTTT. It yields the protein CATRRQGNAEAFF.

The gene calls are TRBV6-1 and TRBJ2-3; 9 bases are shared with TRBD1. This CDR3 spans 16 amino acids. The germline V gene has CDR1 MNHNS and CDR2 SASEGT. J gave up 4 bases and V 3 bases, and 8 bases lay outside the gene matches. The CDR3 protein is CASSEKTGGGADTQYF. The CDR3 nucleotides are TGTGCCAGCAGTGAGAAGACAGGGGGAGGCGCAGATACGCAGTATTTT.

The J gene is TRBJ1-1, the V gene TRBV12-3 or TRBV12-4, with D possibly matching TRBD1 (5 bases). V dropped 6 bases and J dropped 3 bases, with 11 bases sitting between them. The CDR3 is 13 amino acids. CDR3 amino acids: CASSITGHTEAFF. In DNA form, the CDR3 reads TGTGCCAGCAGCATAACGGGACACACTGAAGCTTTCTTT.

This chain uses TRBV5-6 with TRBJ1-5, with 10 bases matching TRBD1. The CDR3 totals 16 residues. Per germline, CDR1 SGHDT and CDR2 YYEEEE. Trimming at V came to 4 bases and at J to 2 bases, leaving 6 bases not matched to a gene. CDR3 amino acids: CASSQGQGRRNQPQHF. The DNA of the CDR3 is TGTGCCAGCAGCCAGGGACAGGGGAGGCGCAATCAGCCCCAGCATTTT.

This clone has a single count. The CDR3 DNA follows: TGTGCCAGCAGCCAATACGGAGCCGGACTAGCGAGCTTCGATACGCAGTATTTT. Translating it yields CASSQYGAGLASFDTQYF. The chain is built from TRBV11-2 and TRBJ2-3; TRBD2 matches 9 bases. The CDR3 runs 18 residues. Germline values: CDR1 SGHAT, CDR2 FQNNGV. Trimming at V came to 5 bases and at J to 6 bases, leaving 18 bases not matched to a gene.

This chain's CDR3 is CASSLGLAVRSTDTQYF. The CDR3 DNA sequence: TGTGCCAGCAGCTTGGGGCTAGCGGTTCGAAGCACAGATACGCAGTATTTT. The rearrangement uses TRBV5-8 and TRBJ2-3; 7 nucleotides match TRBD2. After removal of 0 bases from V and 0 bases from J, the junction contained 7 bases not matched to a gene. CDR3 length: 17 residues. The germline gives CDR1 SGHTS, CDR2 YDEGEE.

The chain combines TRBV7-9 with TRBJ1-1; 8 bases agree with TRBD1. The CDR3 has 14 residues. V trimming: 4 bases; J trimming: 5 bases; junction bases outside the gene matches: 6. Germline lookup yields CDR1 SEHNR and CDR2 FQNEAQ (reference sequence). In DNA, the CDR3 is TGTGCCAGCAGCTCCAGGGACAGGATGACTGAAGCTTTCTTT. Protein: CASSSRDRMTEAFF.

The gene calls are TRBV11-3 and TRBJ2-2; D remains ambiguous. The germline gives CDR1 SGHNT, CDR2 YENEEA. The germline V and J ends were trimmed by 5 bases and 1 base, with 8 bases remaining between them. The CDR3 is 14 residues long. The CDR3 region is CASSLTLNTGELFF. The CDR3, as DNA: TGTGCCAGCAGCCTGACATTGAACACCGGGGAGCTGTTTTTT.

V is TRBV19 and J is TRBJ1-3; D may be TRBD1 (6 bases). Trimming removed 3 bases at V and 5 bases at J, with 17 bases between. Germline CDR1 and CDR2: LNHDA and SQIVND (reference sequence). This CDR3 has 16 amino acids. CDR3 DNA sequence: TGTGCCAGTAGTATCGGGGGCCAGGCGCTGCGAAACACCATATATTTT. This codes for CASSIGGQALRNTIYF.

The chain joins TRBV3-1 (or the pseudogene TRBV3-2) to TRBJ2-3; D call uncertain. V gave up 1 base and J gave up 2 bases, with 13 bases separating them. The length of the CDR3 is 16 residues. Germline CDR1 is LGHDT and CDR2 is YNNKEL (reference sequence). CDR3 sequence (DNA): TGTGCCAGCAGCCAAGTCGGCAGGCCCCTCACAGATACGCAGTATTTT. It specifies CASSQVGRPLTDTQYF.

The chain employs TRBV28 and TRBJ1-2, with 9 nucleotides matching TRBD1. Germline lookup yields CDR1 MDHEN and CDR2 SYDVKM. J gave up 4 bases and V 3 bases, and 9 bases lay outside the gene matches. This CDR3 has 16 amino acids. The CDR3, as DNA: TGTGCCAGCAGTTTGACAGGGGGAGGTGGGACCTATGGCTACACCTTC. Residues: CASSLTGGGGTYGYTF.

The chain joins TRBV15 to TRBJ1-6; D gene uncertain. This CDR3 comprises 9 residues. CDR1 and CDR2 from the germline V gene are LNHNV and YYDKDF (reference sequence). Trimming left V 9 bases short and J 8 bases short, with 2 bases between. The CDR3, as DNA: TGTGCCACGGATTCACCCCTCCACTTT. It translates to CATDSPLHF.

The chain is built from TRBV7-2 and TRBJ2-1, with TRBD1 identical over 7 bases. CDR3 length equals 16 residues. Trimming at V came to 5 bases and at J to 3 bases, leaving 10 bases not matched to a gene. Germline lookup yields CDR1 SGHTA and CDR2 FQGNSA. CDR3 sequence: CASSQGPGQLYNEQFF. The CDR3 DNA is TGTGCCAGCAGCCAGGGGCCGGGACAGCTCTACAATGAGCAGTTCTTC.

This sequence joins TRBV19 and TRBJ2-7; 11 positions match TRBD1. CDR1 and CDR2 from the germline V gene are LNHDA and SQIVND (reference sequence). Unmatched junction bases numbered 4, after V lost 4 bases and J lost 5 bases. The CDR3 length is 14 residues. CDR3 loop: CASSTGTGGNEQYF. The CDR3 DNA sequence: TGTGCCAGTAGTACAGGGACAGGGGGGAACGAGCAGTACTTC.